The clone carrying this T cell receptor (beta chain) has just a few counts. Here immunoSEQ multiplex PCR was the method, and the copy in TCRdb shows in-frame clones only, minus some. Of hundreds of thousands of clones detected, 80% appear once; the ten largest clones hold 4.3%. Ages ranged from 18 to 89 years, with residence in approximately 25 US areas. This specimen comes from a study of blood T cell repertoires in COVID-19. As for the study in general: PBMCs, B-cell-depleted T cells, or T cells were the source of the cDNA or gDNA that made up the material.

This CDR3 is 16 amino acids long. The sequence came from a man aged 30-40 years with acute COVID-19. Sequencing was carried out using PBMCs or T cells enriched from blood (not recorded which). V is TRBV21-1 and J is TRBJ1-5; the table's D call of TRBD1 was not tested on the DNA. TRBV21-1 is a pseudogene. Here the CDR3 reads CASSSPSGQRNQPQHF. The CDR3 DNA is TGTGCCAGCAGCAGCCCCTCGGGACAGAGGAATCAGCCCCAGCATTTT.